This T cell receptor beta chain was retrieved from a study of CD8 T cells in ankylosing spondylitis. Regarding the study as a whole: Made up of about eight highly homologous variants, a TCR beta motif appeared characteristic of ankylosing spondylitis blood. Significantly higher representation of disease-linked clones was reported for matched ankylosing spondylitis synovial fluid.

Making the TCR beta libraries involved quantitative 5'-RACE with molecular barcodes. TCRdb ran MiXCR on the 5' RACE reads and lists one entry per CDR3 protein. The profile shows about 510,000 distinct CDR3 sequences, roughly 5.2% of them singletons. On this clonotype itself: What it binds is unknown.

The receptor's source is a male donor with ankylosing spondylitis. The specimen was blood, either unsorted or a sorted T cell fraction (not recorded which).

CDR3: CASSSGLVGGYTF. In nucleotides, the CDR3 is TGTGCCAGCAGTTCCGGGCTGGTGGGCGGCTACACCTTC. The J gene is TRBJ1-2, the V gene TRBV12-3 or TRBV12-4; D is uncertain. V gave up 4 bases and J gave up 8 bases, with 14 bases separating them. The CDR3 spans 13 residues.